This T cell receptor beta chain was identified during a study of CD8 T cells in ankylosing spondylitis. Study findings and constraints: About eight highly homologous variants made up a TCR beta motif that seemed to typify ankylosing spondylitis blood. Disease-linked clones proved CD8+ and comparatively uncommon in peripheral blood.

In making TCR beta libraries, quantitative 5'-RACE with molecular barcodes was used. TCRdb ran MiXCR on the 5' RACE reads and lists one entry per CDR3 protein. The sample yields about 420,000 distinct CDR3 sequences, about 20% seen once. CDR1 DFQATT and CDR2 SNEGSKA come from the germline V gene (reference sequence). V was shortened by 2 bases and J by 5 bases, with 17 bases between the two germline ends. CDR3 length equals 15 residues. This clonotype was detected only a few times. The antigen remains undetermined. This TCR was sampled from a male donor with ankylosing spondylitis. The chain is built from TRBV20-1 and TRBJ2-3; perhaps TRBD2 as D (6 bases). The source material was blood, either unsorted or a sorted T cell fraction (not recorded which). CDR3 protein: CSARRSASVVDTQYF. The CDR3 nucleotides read TGCAGTGCTAGAAGGTCCGCTAGCGTGGTAGATACGCAGTATTTT.